This entry concerns a single T cell receptor (beta chain). This clonotype was detected only a few times. Its antigen target is currently unknown. No base-level quality is on record; no much larger clone is a single base apart. From its cysteine to its phenylalanine, the CDR3 spans 13 amino acids. Here the CDR3 DNA is all that survives: 39 bases in frame from base 1. The germline V gene sets CDR1 to SQVTM and CDR2 to ANQGSEA. V is pared back by 5 bases and J by 2 bases, with 13 bases lying between the germline termini. The roughly 38 donors, aged about 6 to 95 years, were systemically healthy Caucasian individuals from Russia. Each donor gave 8.5 to 10 milliliters of peripheral blood, collected into EDTA-treated Vacutainer tubes. Ficoll-Paque density-gradient centrifugation was used to isolate PBMCs, with at least 7 million per sample. Total RNA was extracted from PBMCs with Trizol reagent, with at least 5.5 micrograms obtained per sample. Naive CD45RAhigh/CD27high T cell percentages were measured by flow cytometry on a PBMC aliquot from every donor.

This specimen comes from a study of blood T cells in healthy people across ages (dated by TCRdb to between 2015 and 2016). At the level of the whole study: In model experiments, roughly one uniquely barcoded TCR beta cDNA molecule per two T cells was captured by template switching. To avoid experimental bias, donors of different ages were randomly spread across the sequencing lanes. Four age groups were formed from the donors: young (average roughly 15 years), middle-aged (just under 40), aged (roughly 59) and long-lived (about 80). The study analyzed two additional independent replicas of 1 million unique cDNA reads from the same blood draw for two donors, one aged 18 to 30 and one aged 80 or older. Using deep sequencing normalized with unique cDNA molecular identifiers, the study measured how TCR beta repertoire diversity changes with age.

General findings and caveats noted by the study authors: Total diversity estimates from one million sequenced T cells were considered lower bounds and underestimates. Since profiling was done on bulk unsorted PBMCs, naive and antigen-experienced compartments could not be conclusively compared. Compared with the aged group, the long-lived group had more naive CD4+ T cells, fewer expanded clones and increased TCR diversity, suggesting age selection. Observed TCR beta diversity per million T cells fell roughly linearly with age, and a significant reduction was already apparent by age about 43. Donor CMV infection status was unknown, potentially confounding age-related changes in expanded clonotypes. The percentage of naive T cells measured by flow cytometry correlated strongly with observed TCR beta diversity.

The library was produced with 5' RACE. TCRdb records Illumina HiSeq 2500 as the sequencer. The second PCR ran for about 7 to 11 cycles and used a J-beta primer mix along with a sample-barcoded 5' primer. A unique molecular identifier was introduced onto each TCR beta cDNA molecule by a template-switch 5' adaptor carrying 12 random nucleotides. Each sample yielded at least 3 million CDR3-containing paired-end reads. First-strand cDNA was synthesized from all RNA with the Mint cDNA synthesis kit, primed by a TRBC-specific oligonucleotide. After uracil-DNA glycosylase treatment, a first 18-cycle PCR used universal primers M1SS and BC2_uni_R on all cDNA. The authors' pipeline ran thus. For normalization, 1 million high-quality reads, each with a distinct molecular identifier, were randomly selected from each sample. Reads sharing molecular identifiers were discarded rather than binned into consensus sequences. MiTCR, with a Q25 quality threshold and the strictest error-elimination algorithm, was used for CDR3 identification, clonotype clustering and error correction. Lower-bound total TCR beta diversity was estimated with a nonparametric unseen species model using Euler transformation. The public sequencing data were trimmed at Q25 with fastp and processed into clonotypes with MiXCR by TCRdb, which kept only in-frame beta chains. All rows with the same CDR3 protein become a single entry with the most common DNA and genes. These V and J calls originate from TCRdb's pipeline instead of the authors' own analysis. Across this sample there are about 400,000 distinct CDR3 sequences, with approximately 51% seen only once. The leading ten clones occupy approximately 51% of the sample.

This clonotype was sampled from a man aged 55 to 70 in good health. The sequence joins TRBV29-1 to TRBJ2-7; 6 matching bases give a weak D call of TRBD2. Sample: blood. The CDR3 has the sequence CSVFGTPAYEQYF. In nucleotides, the sequence is TGCAGCGTTTTCGGGACTCCGGCCTACGAGCAGTACTTC.